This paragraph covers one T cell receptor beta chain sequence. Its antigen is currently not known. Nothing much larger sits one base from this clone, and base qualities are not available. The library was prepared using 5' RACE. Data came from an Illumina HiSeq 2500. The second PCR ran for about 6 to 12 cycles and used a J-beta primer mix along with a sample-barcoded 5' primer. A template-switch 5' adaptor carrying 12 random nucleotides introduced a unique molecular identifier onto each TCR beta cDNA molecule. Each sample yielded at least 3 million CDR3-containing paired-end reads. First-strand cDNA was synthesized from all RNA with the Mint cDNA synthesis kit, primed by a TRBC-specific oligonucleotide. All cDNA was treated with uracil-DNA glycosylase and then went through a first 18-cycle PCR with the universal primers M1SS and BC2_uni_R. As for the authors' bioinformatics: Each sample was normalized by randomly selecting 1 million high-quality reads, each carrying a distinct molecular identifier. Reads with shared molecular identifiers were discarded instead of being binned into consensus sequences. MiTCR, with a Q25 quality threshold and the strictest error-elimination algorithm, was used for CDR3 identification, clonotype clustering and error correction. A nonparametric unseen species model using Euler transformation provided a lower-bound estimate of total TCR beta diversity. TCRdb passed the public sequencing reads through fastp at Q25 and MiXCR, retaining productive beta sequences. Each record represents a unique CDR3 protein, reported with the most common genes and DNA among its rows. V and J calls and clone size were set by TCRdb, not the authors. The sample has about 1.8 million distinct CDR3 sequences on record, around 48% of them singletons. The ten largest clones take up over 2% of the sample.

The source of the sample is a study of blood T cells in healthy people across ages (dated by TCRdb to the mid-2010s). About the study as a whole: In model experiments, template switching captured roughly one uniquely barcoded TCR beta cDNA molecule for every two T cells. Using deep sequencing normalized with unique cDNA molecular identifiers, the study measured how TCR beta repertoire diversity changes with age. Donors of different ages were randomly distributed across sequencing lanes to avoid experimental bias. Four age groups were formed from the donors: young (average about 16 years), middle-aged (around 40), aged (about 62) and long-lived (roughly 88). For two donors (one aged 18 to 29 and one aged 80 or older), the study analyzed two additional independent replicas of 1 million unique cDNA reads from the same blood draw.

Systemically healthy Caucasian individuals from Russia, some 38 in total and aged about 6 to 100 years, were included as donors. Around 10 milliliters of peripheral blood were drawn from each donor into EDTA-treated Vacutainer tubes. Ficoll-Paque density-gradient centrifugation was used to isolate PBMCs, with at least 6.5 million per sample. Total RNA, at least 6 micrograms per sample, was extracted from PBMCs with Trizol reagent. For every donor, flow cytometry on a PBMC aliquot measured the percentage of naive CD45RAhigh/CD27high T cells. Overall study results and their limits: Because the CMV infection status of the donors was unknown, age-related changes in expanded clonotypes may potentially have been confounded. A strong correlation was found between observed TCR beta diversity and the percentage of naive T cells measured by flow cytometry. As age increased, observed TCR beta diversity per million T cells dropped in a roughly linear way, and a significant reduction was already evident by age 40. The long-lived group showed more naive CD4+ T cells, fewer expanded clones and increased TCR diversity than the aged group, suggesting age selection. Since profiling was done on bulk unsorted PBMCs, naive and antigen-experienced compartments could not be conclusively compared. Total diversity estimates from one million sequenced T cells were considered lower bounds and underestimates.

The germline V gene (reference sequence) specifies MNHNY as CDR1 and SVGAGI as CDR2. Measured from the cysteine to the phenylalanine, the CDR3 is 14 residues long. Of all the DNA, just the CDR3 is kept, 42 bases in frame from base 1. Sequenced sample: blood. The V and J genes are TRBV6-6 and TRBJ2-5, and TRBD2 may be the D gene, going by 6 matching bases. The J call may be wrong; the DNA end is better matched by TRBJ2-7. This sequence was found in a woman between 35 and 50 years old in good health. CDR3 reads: CASLSGTETYEQYF. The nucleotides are TGTGCCAGCCTATCCGGGACTGAAACCTACGAGCAGTACTTC.